Presented here are 28 T cell receptor beta chains from one specimen sequenced in a study of cytomegalovirus exposure and HLA in healthy donors. The PCR had 60 Vbeta and 13 Jbeta primers. Clones were read by immunoSEQ multiplex PCR, and TCRdb kept only the in-frame ones, dropping some. The sample lists approximately 150,000 clones; roughly nine tenths were seen once. Sequenced: PBMCs. These receptor sequences come from a woman aged 25 to 39 in good health and CMV-seronegative.

The chain has TRBV7-9 and TRBJ2-7, with a possible D match to TRBD2 (6 bases). CDR3 length equals 13 residues. Per germline, CDR1 SEHNR and CDR2 FQNEAQ (reference sequence). The germline V and J ends were trimmed by 5 bases and 7 bases, with 15 bases remaining between them. CDR3 amino acids: CASSLSIAEEQYF. CDR3 DNA: TGTGCCAGCAGCCTTTCAATAGCGGAGGAGCAGTACTTC.

This sequence joins TRBV5-1 and TRBJ2-5; 10 bases fit TRBD2. The CDR3 spans 16 residues. Per the germline V gene, CDR1 is SGHRS and CDR2 is YFSETQ. The V segment lost 0 bases and the J segment 4 bases; nucleotides outside the gene matches: 6. The DNA of the CDR3 is TGCGCCAGCAGCTTGGTAGCGGGGGGCTCAGGAGAGACCCAGTACTTC. Residues: CASSLVAGGSGETQYF.

The V call is TRBV5-8, the J call TRBJ2-5; 8 bases agree with TRBD1. The CDR3 is 16 amino acids. Losses at the gene ends were 3 bases for V and 0 bases for J; bases not matched to a gene: 7. The germline V gene encodes CDR1 SGHTS and CDR2 YDEGEE. In nucleotides, the CDR3 is TGTGCCAGCAGCTCCCGGACAGGGATGAACCAAGAGACCCAGTACTTC. Its translation is CASSSRTGMNQETQYF.

Written as DNA, the CDR3 is TGTGCCAGCAGTTTATTGGGGCAGCTCGGTGGGTACGAGCAGTACTTC. Translating gives CASSLLGQLGGYEQYF. This sequence joins TRBV28 and TRBJ2-7; D may be TRBD1 (5 bases). Deletions cut 1 base from V and 4 bases from J, with 17 bases between. CDR1 and CDR2 from the germline V gene are MDHEN and SYDVKM. There are 16 residues in the CDR3.

V gene TRBV6-6 combines with J gene TRBJ1-1; TRBD1 matches 9 bases. Losses at the gene ends were 7 bases for V and 5 bases for J; bases not matched to a gene: 5. The CDR3 is 13 residues long. The germline V gene has CDR1 MNHNY and CDR2 SVGAGI (reference sequence). The CDR3 is CASIGQGKTEAFF. In DNA, the CDR3 is TGTGCCAGCATTGGACAGGGGAAAACTGAAGCTTTCTTT.

This chain joins TRBV7-2 and TRBJ1-5, with D possibly matching TRBD1 (6 bases). The germline V gene has CDR1 SGHTA and CDR2 FQGNSA. The CDR3 length is 13 residues. V was clipped by 6 bases and J by 4 bases, with 10 bases between them. For the CDR3, the DNA is TGTGCCAGCAGTTTCCAGGGGAATCAGCCCCAGCATTTT. This translates into CASSFQGNQPQHF.

The chain combines TRBV6-6 with TRBJ2-4; TRBD1 is a possible D gene (5 bases). The ends were cut back, 7 bases at V and 3 bases at J, with 16 bases in the middle. The CDR3 consists of 15 residues. CDR1 is MNHNY, CDR2 SVGAGI, per germline (reference sequence). This CDR3 reads CASTQVGLFKNIQYF. For the CDR3, the DNA is TGTGCCAGCACCCAGGTGGGGCTTTTCAAAAACATTCAGTACTTC.

J is TRBJ2-1 and V is TRBV9; D gene ambiguous. V was trimmed by 2 bases and J by 8 bases, leaving 11 bases between them. This CDR3 has 13 amino acids. From germline, CDR1 is SGDLS and CDR2 YYNGEE. The CDR3 sequence: CASSVSLGDEQFF. The CDR3 region has the DNA TGTGCCAGCAGCGTCTCTCTAGGTGATGAGCAGTTCTTC. Drawing the rest from reference TRBV9 and TRBJ2-1, the complete variable domain is DSGVTQTPKHLITATGQRVTLRCSPRSGDLSVYWYQQSLDQGLQFLIQYYNGEERAKGNILERFSAQQFPDLHSELNLSSLELGDSALYFCASSVSLGDEQFFGPGTRLTVL.

The chain employs TRBV27 and TRBJ1-5, with 8 nucleotides matching TRBD1. The CDR3 covers 15 residues. With 4 bases clipped from V and 11 bases from J, the junction kept 13 bases outside the gene matches. Germline values: CDR1 MNHEY, CDR2 SMNVEV (reference sequence). CDR3 in DNA: TGTGCCAGCAGTTCGCCTGGACAGGGCTATAGGACCCAGCATTTT. This encodes CASSSPGQGYRTQHF.

The J gene is TRBJ2-1, the V gene TRBV15, with a weak D call TRBD1 (5 bases). CDR3 size: 14 residues. Trimming removed 9 bases from V and 4 bases from J, with 16 bases in between. Germline CDR1 reads LNHNV; CDR2 reads YYDKDF (reference sequence). CDR3 residues: CATQQWGQYNEQFF. The CDR3 region has the DNA TGTGCCACTCAGCAGTGGGGCCAGTACAATGAGCAGTTCTTC. Filled out from reference TRBV15 and TRBJ2-1, the complete variable domain reads DAMVIQNPRYQVTQFGKPVTLSCSQTLNHNVMYWYQQKSSQAPKLLFHYYDKDFNNEADTPDNFQSRRPNTSFCFLDIRSPGLGDTAMYLCATQQWGQYNEQFFGPGTRLTVL.

The sample holds a few counts of this clone. This sample includes further DNA sequences coding for the same CDR3. This sequence joins TRBV4-1 and TRBJ1-5, with D perhaps matching TRBD1 (6 bases). The CDR3 has 14 residues. The ends were cut back, 4 bases at V and 1 base at J, with 8 bases in the middle. Per germline, CDR1 MGHRA and CDR2 YSYEKL. CDR3 residues: CASSPTGSNQPQHF. The CDR3 nucleotides are TGCGCCAGCAGCCCTACAGGGAGCAATCAGCCCCAGCATTTT.

This clone came up once. The chain carries TRBV18 and TRBJ2-7; 11 bases fit TRBD1. In germline, CDR1 is KGHSH, CDR2 LQKENI. With V trimmed by 6 bases and J by 4 bases, 8 bases remained unmatched. CDR3 size: 15 residues. The CDR3 coding sequence is TGTGCCAGCTCCCGAGGGGGACAGGGGGTTTACGAGCAGTACTTC. Translation: CASSRGGQGVYEQYF.

Regarding this clone: This specimen includes other DNA sequences encoding the same CDR3. The gene calls are TRBV7-9 and TRBJ1-1, with TRBD1 as a possible D gene (5 bases). CDR1 SEHNR and CDR2 FQNEAQ come from the germline V gene (reference sequence). The V gene lost 7 bases and the J gene lost 10 bases, with 28 bases spanning the gap. The CDR3 is made up of 16 amino acids. The chain's CDR3 is CASTEMGGADSRRAFF. The CDR3 DNA sequence: TGTGCCAGCACCGAAATGGGGGGTGCCGACTCAAGGCGAGCTTTCTTT.

Concerning this clone: Other nucleotide sequences from this sample produce the same CDR3. This chain joins TRBV9 and TRBJ1-2; D perhaps matches TRBD1 (6 bases). The germline V gene encodes CDR1 SGDLS and CDR2 YYNGEE. The V and J ends lost 0 bases and 2 bases respectively, with 11 bases between them. CDR3 length: 15 amino acids. CDR3 coding DNA: TGTGCCAGCAGCGTAGCGGCAGGGGCCAACTATGGCTACACCTTC. It is translated as CASSVAAGANYGYTF.

This clone was counted a single time. The V gene is TRBV2, the J gene TRBJ1-4; TRBD1 matches 8 bases. V shed 4 bases and J 7 bases; nucleotides not matched to a gene: 5. Germline-derived CDR1 and CDR2 are SNHLY and FYNNEI. This CDR3 comprises 14 residues. This chain's CDR3 is CASSARDRPEKLFF. CDR3 DNA sequence: TGTGCCAGCAGTGCCCGGGACAGGCCTGAAAAACTGTTTTTT. The entire variable domain, with the rest obtained from reference TRBV2 and TRBJ1-4, is as follows: EPEVTQTPSHQVTQMGQEVILRCVPISNHLYFYWYRQILGQKVEFLVSFYNNEISEKSEIFDDQFSVERPDGSNFTLKIRSTKLEDSAMYFCASSARDRPEKLFFGSGTQLSVL.

This chain connects TRBV19 to TRBJ1-1, with D maybe TRBD1 (5 bases). This CDR3 contains 14 residues. The V gene's germline CDR1 is LNHDA and CDR2 SQIVND (reference sequence). V lost 5 bases, J lost 5 bases, and 15 bases lay in between. In DNA, the CDR3 is TGTGCCAGTAGTCAAAGGGGATGGGATACTGAAGCTTTCTTT. Protein sequence: CASSQRGWDTEAFF. The whole variable domain, remainder taken from reference TRBV19 and TRBJ1-1, is DGGITQSPKYLFRKEGQNVTLSCEQNLNHDAMYWYRQDPGQGLRLIYYSQIVNDFQKGDIAEGYSVSREKKESFPLTVTSAQKNPTAFYLCASSQRGWDTEAFFGQGTRLTVV.

The chain employs TRBV19 and TRBJ2-1; 15 nucleotides line up with TRBD2. From germline, CDR1 is LNHDA and CDR2 SQIVND (reference sequence). V trimming: 3 bases; J trimming: 9 bases; junction bases outside the gene matches: 18. The CDR3 sequence is 20 residues long. DNA for the CDR3: TGTGCCAGTAGTATCGGGGGACTAGCGGGGGGCCATAGGGGCTTTACTGAGCAGTTCTTC. It translates to CASSIGGLAGGHRGFTEQFF.

The chain carries TRBV13 and TRBJ2-2; D may be TRBD1 (5 bases). Trimming shortened V by 5 bases and J by 8 bases, and 15 bases separated the two germline ends. Germline CDR1 PRHDT, CDR2 FYEKMQ (reference sequence). The CDR3 runs to 14 residues. The CDR3 protein is CASSMRRVGGELFF. In DNA, the CDR3 is TGTGCCAGCAGCATGCGCAGGGTAGGAGGGGAGCTGTTTTTT.

This clone showed up just a few times. In DNA, the CDR3 is TGCGCCAGCAGTGTAACAGCCCATGAAAAACTGTTTTTT. Residues: CASSVTAHEKLFF. V is TRBV10-2 and J is TRBJ1-4; D is unresolved. The CDR3 is made up of 13 amino acids. V dropped 4 bases and J dropped 6 bases, with 9 bases sitting between them. Germline CDR1 WSHSY, CDR2 SAAADI.

This rearrangement joins TRBV29-1 to TRBJ2-7, with 9 bases matching TRBD1. The CDR3 spans 13 residues. With V trimmed by 5 bases and J by 5 bases, 7 bases remained unmatched. Germline values: CDR1 SQVTM, CDR2 ANQGSEA. The CDR3 nucleotides read TGCAGCGTTCCGGGGACAGGGAGGAACGAGCAGTACTTC. It yields the protein CSVPGTGRNEQYF.

The J gene is TRBJ2-1, the V gene TRBV5-6, with 7 bases matching TRBD2. This CDR3 is 19 amino acids long. V was pared by 3 bases and J by 1 base, with 16 bases of the junction left unmatched. Germline lookup yields CDR1 SGHDT and CDR2 YYEEEE. The CDR3: CASSSRALWAGVSYNEQFF. In DNA form, the CDR3 reads TGTGCCAGCAGCTCCAGGGCCCTCTGGGCGGGAGTGTCCTACAATGAGCAGTTCTTC.

This clone showed up just once. V usage is TRBV14 and J usage is TRBJ2-5; TRBD2 matches 8 bases. Germline V gives CDR1 SGHDN, CDR2 FVKESK. This CDR3 has 18 amino acids. V shed 4 bases and J 5 bases; nucleotides not matched to a gene: 18. CDR3 protein: CASSPPRAVAGPSETQYF. The DNA for the CDR3 is TGTGCCAGCAGCCCGCCGAGGGCGGTAGCGGGGCCATCGGAGACCCAGTACTTC.

This chain uses TRBV7-8 with TRBJ2-1, with TRBD2 identical over 8 bases. Germline V gene lookup returns CDR1 SGHVS and CDR2 FQNEAQ. The CDR3 is made up of 16 amino acids. J lost 8 bases, V lost 3 bases, and 12 bases had no gene match. The CDR3 sequence is CASSFKAGVLGDEQFF. The CDR3 DNA follows: TGTGCCAGCAGCTTTAAAGCGGGAGTGTTGGGTGATGAGCAGTTCTTC.

The V gene is TRBV4-3, the J gene TRBJ2-7; a weak D match, TRBD1 (6 bases). This CDR3 region has 15 residues. Germline CDR1 and CDR2: LGHNA and YSLEER. The V and J ends lost 0 bases and 0 bases respectively, with 9 bases between them. The chain's CDR3 is CASSQDQGSSYEQYF. CDR3 nucleotides: TGCGCCAGCAGCCAAGACCAGGGGAGCTCCTACGAGCAGTACTTC.

This chain's CDR3 is CASSLQGQLSGANVLTF. CDR3 nucleotides: TGTGCCAGCAGCCTACAGGGACAGCTCTCTGGGGCCAACGTCCTGACTTTC. The V and J genes are TRBV7-6 and TRBJ2-6, with 7 bases aligning to TRBD1. CDR1 and CDR2 from the germline V gene are SGHVS and FNYEAQ. The V gene end was trimmed by 5 bases and the J gene end by 0 bases; junction bases not matched to a gene: 7. The CDR3 extends over 17 amino acids. The full variable domain, its missing parts supplied by reference TRBV7-6 and TRBJ2-6, is GAGVSQSPRYKVTKRGQDVALRCDPISGHVSLYWYRQALGQGPEFLTYFNYEAQQDKSGLPNDRFSAERPEGSISTLTIQRTEQRDSAMYRCASSLQGQLSGANVLTFGAGSRLTVL.

The chain has TRBV19 and TRBJ2-5; 7 bases match TRBD1. Germline V gene sequence: CDR1 LNHDA, CDR2 SQIVND (reference sequence). The CDR3 spans 16 residues. After removal of 5 bases from V and 1 base from J, the junction contained 10 bases not matched to a gene. As DNA, the CDR3 is TGTGCCAGTAGTGTCTCAAGACAGGGTTCCCAAGAGACCCAGTACTTC. It codes for CASSVSRQGSQETQYF.

The gene calls are TRBV4-1 and TRBJ1-2, with D perhaps matching TRBD1 (6 bases). Trimming took off 0 bases at V and 4 bases at J, with 24 bases between the two ends. The CDR3 extends over 19 amino acids. CDR1 is MGHRA, CDR2 YSYEKL, per germline. This CDR3 is CASSQDIPPAQGGVYGYTF. The CDR3, as DNA: TGCGCCAGCAGCCAAGATATACCCCCGGCACAGGGAGGGGTCTATGGCTACACCTTC.

The chain couples TRBV6-1 to TRBJ2-7; unclear D gene. CDR1 and CDR2 from the germline V gene are MNHNS and SASEGT. The CDR3 extends over 14 amino acids. V lost 7 bases and J lost 6, with 19 bases in between. CDR3 protein: CASNREVATGEQYF. The DNA for the CDR3 is TGTGCCAGCAACCGCGAGGTAGCAACTGGCGAGCAGTACTTC.